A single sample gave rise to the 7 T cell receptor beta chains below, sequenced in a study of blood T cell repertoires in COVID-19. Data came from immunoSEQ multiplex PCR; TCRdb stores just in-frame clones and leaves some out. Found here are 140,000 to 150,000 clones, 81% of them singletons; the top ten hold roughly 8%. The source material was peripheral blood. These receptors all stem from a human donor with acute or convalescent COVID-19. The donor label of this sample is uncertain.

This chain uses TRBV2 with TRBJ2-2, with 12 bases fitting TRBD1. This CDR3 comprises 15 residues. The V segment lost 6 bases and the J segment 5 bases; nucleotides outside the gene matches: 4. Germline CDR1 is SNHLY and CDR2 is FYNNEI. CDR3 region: CASRGQGARTGELFF. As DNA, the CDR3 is TGTGCCAGCAGGGGACAGGGGGCGAGGACCGGGGAGCTGTTTTTT.

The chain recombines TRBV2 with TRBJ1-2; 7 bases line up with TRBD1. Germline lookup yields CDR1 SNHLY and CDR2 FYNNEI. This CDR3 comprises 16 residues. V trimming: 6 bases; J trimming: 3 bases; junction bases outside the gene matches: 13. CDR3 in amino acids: CASSVITGAQDYGYTF. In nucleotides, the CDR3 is TGTGCCAGCAGCGTAATAACAGGGGCTCAGGACTATGGCTACACCTTC. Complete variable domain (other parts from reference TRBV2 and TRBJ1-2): EPEVTQTPSHQVTQMGQEVILRCVPISNHLYFYWYRQILGQKVEFLVSFYNNEISEKSEIFDDQFSVERPDGSNFTLKIRSTKLEDSAMYFCASSVITGAQDYGYTFGSGTRLTVV.

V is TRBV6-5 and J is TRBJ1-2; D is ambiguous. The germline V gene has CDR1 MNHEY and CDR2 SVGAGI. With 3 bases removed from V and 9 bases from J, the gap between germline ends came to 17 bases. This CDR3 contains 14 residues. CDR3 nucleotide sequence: TGTGCCAGCAGTTATGGGGTAGGAAGCGGTAGCTACACCTTC. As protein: CASSYGVGSGSYTF.

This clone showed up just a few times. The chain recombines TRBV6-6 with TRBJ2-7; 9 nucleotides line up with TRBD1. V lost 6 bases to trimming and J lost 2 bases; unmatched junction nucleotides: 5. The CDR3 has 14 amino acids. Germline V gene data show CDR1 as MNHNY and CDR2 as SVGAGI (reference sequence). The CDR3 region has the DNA TGTGCCAGCAGCTATTGGGACAGGGCCTACGAGCAGTACTTC. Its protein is CASSYWDRAYEQYF.

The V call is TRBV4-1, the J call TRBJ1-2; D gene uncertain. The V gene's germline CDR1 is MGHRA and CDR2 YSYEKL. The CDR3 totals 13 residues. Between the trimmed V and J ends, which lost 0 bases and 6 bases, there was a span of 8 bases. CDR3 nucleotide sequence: TGCGCCAGCAGCCAAGATGAGAGGGATGGCTACACCTTC. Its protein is CASSQDERDGYTF.

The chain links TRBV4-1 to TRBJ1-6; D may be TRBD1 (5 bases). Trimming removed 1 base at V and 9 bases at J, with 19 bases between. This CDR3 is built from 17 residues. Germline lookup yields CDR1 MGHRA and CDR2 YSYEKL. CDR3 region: CASSQAGTPALGSPLHF. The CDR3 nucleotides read TGCGCCAGCAGCCAAGCGGGGACTCCGGCCCTTGGTTCACCCCTCCACTTT.

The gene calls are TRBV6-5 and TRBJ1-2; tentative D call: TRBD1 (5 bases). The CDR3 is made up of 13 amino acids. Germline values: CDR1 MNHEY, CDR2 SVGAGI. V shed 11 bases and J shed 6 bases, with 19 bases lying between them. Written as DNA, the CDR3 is TGTGCCGCCTGCGGAGGGGCGGCACATGGCTACACCTTC. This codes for CAACGGAAHGYTF.